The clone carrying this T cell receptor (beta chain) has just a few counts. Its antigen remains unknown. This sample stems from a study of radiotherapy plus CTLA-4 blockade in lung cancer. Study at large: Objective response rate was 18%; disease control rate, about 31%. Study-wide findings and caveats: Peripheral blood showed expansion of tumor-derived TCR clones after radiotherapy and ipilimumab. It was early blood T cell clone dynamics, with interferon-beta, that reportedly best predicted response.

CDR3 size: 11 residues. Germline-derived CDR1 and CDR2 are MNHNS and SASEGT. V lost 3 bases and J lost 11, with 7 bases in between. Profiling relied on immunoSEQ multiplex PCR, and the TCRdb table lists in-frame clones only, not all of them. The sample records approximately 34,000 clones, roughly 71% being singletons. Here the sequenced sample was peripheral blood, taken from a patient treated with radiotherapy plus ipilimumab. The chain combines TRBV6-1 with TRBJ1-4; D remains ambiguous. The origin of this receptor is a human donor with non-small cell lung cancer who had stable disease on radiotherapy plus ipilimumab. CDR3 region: CASSEGGKLFF. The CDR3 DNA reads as TGTGCCAGCAGTGAGGGTGGGAAACTGTTTTTT.